This T cell receptor (beta chain) was identified during a study of Ad26.COV2.S vaccination and SARS-CoV-2 variants. Only in-frame clones appear in the TCRdb table, and some are missing; sequencing was by immunoSEQ multiplex PCR. The sample yields 300,000 to 350,000 clones, about nine tenths seen once. The V gene end was trimmed by 5 bases and the J gene end by 10 bases; junction bases not matched to a gene: 8. The CDR3 is 15 residues long. The germline gives CDR1 MNHEY, CDR2 SMNVEV (reference sequence). Described treatment: around 19 received Ad26.COV2.S at low or high dose, single or two shots; about 5 received placebo; per-sample allocation not given. On day 63 after the first injection, vaccine and placebo recipients gave samples.

This TCR was sampled from a person aged 18-65 years who received the Ad26.COV2.S COVID-19 vaccine or a placebo. The sequenced sample was peripheral blood, obtained in a trial of Ad26.COV2.S vaccine versus placebo. This chain uses TRBV27 with TRBJ1-6, with 10 bases matching TRBD1. CDR3 DNA sequence: TGTGCCAGCAGTCAGCGACAGGGGGCGAGATCACCCCTCCACTTT. It translates to CASSQRQGARSPLHF.